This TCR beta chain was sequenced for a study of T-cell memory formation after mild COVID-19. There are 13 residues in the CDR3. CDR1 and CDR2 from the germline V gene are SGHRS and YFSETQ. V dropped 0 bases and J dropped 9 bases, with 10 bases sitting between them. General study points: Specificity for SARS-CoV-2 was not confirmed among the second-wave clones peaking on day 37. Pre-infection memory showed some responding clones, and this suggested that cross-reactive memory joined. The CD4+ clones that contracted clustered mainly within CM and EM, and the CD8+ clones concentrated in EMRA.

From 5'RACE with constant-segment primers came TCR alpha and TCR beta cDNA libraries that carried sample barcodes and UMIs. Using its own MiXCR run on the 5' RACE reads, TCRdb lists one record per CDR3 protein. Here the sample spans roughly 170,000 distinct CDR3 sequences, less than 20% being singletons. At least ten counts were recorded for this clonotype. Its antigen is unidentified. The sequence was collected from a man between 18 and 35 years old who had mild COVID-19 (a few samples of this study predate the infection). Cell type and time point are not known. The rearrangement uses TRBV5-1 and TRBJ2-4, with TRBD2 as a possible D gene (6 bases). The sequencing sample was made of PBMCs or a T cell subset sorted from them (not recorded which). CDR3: CASSLAGEAIQYF. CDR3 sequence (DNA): TGCGCCAGCAGCTTGGCCGGGGAGGCCATTCAGTACTTC.